Sequencing of this T cell receptor beta chain was carried out in a study of CD4+ T cells in melanoma. Germline-derived CDR1 and CDR2 are SGHRS and YFSETQ. CDR3 length equals 15 residues. V shed 0 bases and J shed 8 bases, with 17 bases lying between them. The table came from immunoSEQ multiplex PCR; TCRdb's copy has only in-frame clones and leaves some out. The table lists fewer than 150,000 clones, around 90% of them singletons. The TCR comes from a human donor with melanoma. The chain combines TRBV5-1 with TRBJ1-2; D ambiguous. In DNA form, the CDR3 reads TGCGCCAGCAGCTTGGCCCCCATAGGGCCTCAAGGCTACACCTTC. Encoded protein: CASSLAPIGPQGYTF.